The 13 T cell receptor beta chains in this list originate from one sample, sequenced in a study of a mutant IDH1 vaccine in newly diagnosed glioma. The time point: baseline, week 1 (first vaccination visit). Described treatment: pre-vaccination baseline after standard-of-care therapy. The repertoire was sequenced with immunoSEQ multiplex PCR; TCRdb's copy has only in-frame clones and lacks some. The sample holds some 70,000 clones, approximately 85% seen once. The specimen comprised PBMCs, sampled from a glioma patient treated with radiotherapy, temozolomide or both. The receptors were gathered from a man aged 45 to 65 with glioma.

V usage is TRBV27 and J usage is TRBJ1-1; D possibly corresponds to TRBD1 (6 bases). In germline, CDR1 is MNHEY, CDR2 SMNVEV (reference sequence). Between the trimmed V and J ends, which lost 8 bases and 4 bases, there was a span of 14 bases. The CDR3 is 13 amino acids. This CDR3 reads CASLTGRGTEAFF. For the CDR3, the DNA is TGTGCCAGCCTGACAGGACGTGGCACTGAAGCTTTCTTT.

The chain has TRBV6-5 and TRBJ1-2, with D uncertain. Trimming took off 2 bases at V and 4 bases at J, with 8 bases between the two ends. CDR3 size: 13 residues. Germline-derived CDR1 and CDR2 are MNHEY and SVGAGI. The CDR3 DNA reads TGTGCCAGCAGTTACGGGGTTCGCTATGGCTACACCTTC. This encodes CASSYGVRYGYTF.

The V gene is TRBV29-1, the J gene TRBJ2-7; 7 bases are shared with TRBD1. CDR3 length: 12 residues. The germline V gene encodes CDR1 SQVTM and CDR2 ANQGSEA. V shed 3 bases, J shed 6 bases, and the junction held 5 bases outside the gene matches. CDR3 sequence reads: CSVETGNVEQYF. For the CDR3, the DNA is TGCAGCGTTGAGACAGGGAATGTCGAGCAGTACTTC.

This clone was seen only once. The V gene is TRBV15, the J gene TRBJ2-1; TRBD2 aligns across 8 bases. The CDR3 extends over 17 amino acids. Germline CDR1 LNHNV, CDR2 YYDKDF (reference sequence). J was trimmed by 0 bases and V by 1 base; bases with no gene match: 5. CDR3 in amino acids: CATSRAYLAGSYNEQFF. The CDR3 DNA reads TGTGCCACCAGCAGAGCTTACCTAGCGGGCTCCTACAATGAGCAGTTCTTC.

The chain couples TRBV18 to TRBJ1-5, with 9 nucleotides matching TRBD1. The CDR3 is 15 amino acids. The germline gives CDR1 KGHSH, CDR2 LQKENI. The J segment lost 6 bases and the V segment lost 6 bases, leaving 9 bases of the junction unmatched. CDR3 bases: TGTGCCAGCTCGGCAGGGACAGGGATGGGTCAGCCCCAGCATTTT. This gives the protein CASSAGTGMGQPQHF.

The V and J genes are TRBV5-1 and TRBJ2-7, with 7 bases fitting TRBD2. Germline CDR1 is SGHRS and CDR2 is YFSETQ. The CDR3 runs 14 residues. The V gene end was trimmed by 2 bases and the J gene end by 3 bases; junction bases not matched to a gene: 5. CDR3 protein: CASSLLGRIYEQYF. CDR3 in DNA: TGCGCCAGCAGCTTACTCGGGAGGATCTACGAGCAGTACTTC.

The rearrangement uses TRBV5-1 and TRBJ1-1, with D tentatively TRBD1 (6 bases). With 1 base removed from V and 3 bases from J, the gap between germline ends came to 10 bases. Germline CDR1 is SGHRS and CDR2 is YFSETQ. The CDR3 is 14 amino acids. The CDR3, as DNA: TGCGCCAGCAGCTTGTACCCAGGGGACACTGAAGCTTTCTTT. Protein sequence: CASSLYPGDTEAFF.

J is TRBJ2-3 and V is TRBV7-9; the D gene is possibly TRBD2 (5 bases). Germline lookup yields CDR1 SEHNR and CDR2 FQNEAQ (reference sequence). This CDR3 has 13 residues. Trimming shortened V by 5 bases and J by 5 bases, and 11 bases separated the two germline ends. The CDR3 coding sequence is TGTGCCAGCAGCCCTACCGCGGGAGATACGCAGTATTTT. Its protein product is CASSPTAGDTQYF.

The chain is built from TRBV4-2 and TRBJ2-2; 7 positions agree with TRBD2. Germline V gives CDR1 LGHNA, CDR2 YNFKEQ. The CDR3 totals 19 residues. Losses at the gene ends were 0 bases for V and 2 bases for J; bases not matched to a gene: 12. CDR3 sequence (DNA): TGTGCCAGCAGCCAAGATCTGGCCAGCGGGGTTTTTAACACCGGGGAGCTGTTTTTT. Its protein is CASSQDLASGVFNTGELFF.

This chain joins TRBV9 and TRBJ2-2; D possibly corresponds to TRBD1 (6 bases). From germline, CDR1 is SGDLS and CDR2 YYNGEE. V was pared by 4 bases and J by 5 bases, with 15 bases between. The CDR3 runs to 15 residues. In DNA, the CDR3 is TGTGCCAGCAGCCCCCGACAGGCCGAGACCGGGGAGCTGTTTTTT. Translating gives CASSPRQAETGELFF.

This clone was recorded a few times. V and J are TRBV19 and TRBJ1-5, with D uncertain. V lost 5 bases and J lost 8, with 13 bases in between. The CDR3 has 13 residues. The germline CDR1 and CDR2 sequences are LNHDA and SQIVND (reference sequence). DNA for the CDR3: TGTGCCAGTAGTTTACATAGTGGGGAGCCCCAGCATTTT. Protein product: CASSLHSGEPQHF.

Only a few counts were recorded for this clone. V gene TRBV5-1 combines with J gene TRBJ2-4; D may be TRBD2 (6 bases). The germline gives CDR1 SGHRS, CDR2 YFSETQ. The CDR3 totals 16 residues. Trimming took 0 bases from V and 6 from J, leaving 16 bases between them. CDR3 nucleotides: TGCGCCAGCAGCTTGGGTTCCCCGGGAGCCGGAAACATTCAGTACTTC. It translates to CASSLGSPGAGNIQYF.

The chain uses TRBV7-2 and TRBJ1-2; a weak D match, TRBD1 (6 bases). The V and J ends lost 4 bases and 6 bases respectively, with 21 bases between them. The CDR3 length is 16 residues. The germline V gene has CDR1 SGHTA and CDR2 FQGNSA. The CDR3 region is CASSSGGALGRDGYTF. In nucleotides, the CDR3 is TGTGCCAGCAGCTCCGGGGGGGCTCTAGGCAGGGATGGCTACACCTTC. Variable domain in full (rest from reference TRBV7-2 and TRBJ1-2): GAGVSQSPSNKVTEKGKDVELRCDPISGHTALYWYRQSLGQGLEFLIYFQGNSAPDKSGLPSDRFSAERTGGSVSTLTIQRTQQEDSAVYLCASSSGGALGRDGYTFGSGTRLTVV.